The source of this T cell receptor beta chain is a study of cytotoxic CD8 clonotypes in ibrutinib-treated CLL. The intended depth for sequencing was 1 in 200,000 to 1 in 1 million T cells. Libraries were prepared by immunoSEQ multiplex PCR; TCRdb keeps only in-frame clonotypes and omits some of them. The table shows 150,000 to 200,000 clones, with more than 70% occurring only once. Extraction of approximately 2 micrograms of genomic DNA from cryopreserved PBMCs supplied material for TCR beta libraries. The CDR3 totals 14 residues. Germline V CDR1 and CDR2: MGHRA, YSYEKL. V gave up 1 base and J gave up 9 bases; unmatched junction bases: 5.

The source of this sequence is a human donor with chronic lymphocytic leukemia. The rearrangement links TRBV4-1 to TRBJ2-1, with 8 bases aligning to TRBD1. The sample in question was PBMCs, obtained at disease progression, from a patient treated with ibrutinib. CDR3 region: CASSQVDDRGEQFF. CDR3 DNA sequence: TGCGCCAGCAGCCAAGTAGACGACAGGGGTGAGCAGTTCTTC.